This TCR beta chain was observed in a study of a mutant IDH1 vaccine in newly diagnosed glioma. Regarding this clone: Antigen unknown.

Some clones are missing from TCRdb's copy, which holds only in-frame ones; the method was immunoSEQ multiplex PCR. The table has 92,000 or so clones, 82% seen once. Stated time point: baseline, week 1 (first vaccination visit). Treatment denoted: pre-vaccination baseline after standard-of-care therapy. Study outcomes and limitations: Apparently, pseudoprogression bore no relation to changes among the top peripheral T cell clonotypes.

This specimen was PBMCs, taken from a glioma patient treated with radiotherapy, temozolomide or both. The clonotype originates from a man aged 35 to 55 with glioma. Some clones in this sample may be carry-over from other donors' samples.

CDR3 residues: CAISESSGIYGYTF. CDR3 nucleotide sequence: TGTGCCATCAGTGAGTCGTCAGGTATCTATGGCTACACCTTC. The V and J genes are TRBV10-3 and TRBJ1-2; no firm D call. Germline V gene sequence: CDR1 ENHRY, CDR2 SYGVKD. V lost 0 bases, J lost 4 bases, and 9 bases lay in between. The CDR3 sequence is 14 residues long.